The sequence of this TCR beta chain was determined in a study of vaccination and CD4 T cells after COVID-19. Study context: Each enrolled participant received a two-dose regimen of either BNT162b2 or mRNA-1273 vaccine. Cultures serving as controls received a peptide pool (CEFX or HIV-1 Nef) or no peptide. Overlapping SARS-CoV-2, HCoV-NL63, HCoV-OC43 and HCoV-229E spike peptides stimulated the cells. At a median roughly 70 days (range 14 to 241) after dose two, post-vaccine samples were obtained.

Trimming pared 8 bases from V and 1 base from J, leaving 6 bases between. Germline lookup yields CDR1 SGHAT and CDR2 FQNNGV. This CDR3 region has 13 residues. Cultured CD4+ T cell DNA was sequenced using the Oncomine TCR Beta short-read assay. TCRdb passed the PCR reads through MiXCR, listing each CDR3 protein once. The sample yields 15,000 or so distinct CDR3 sequences, 30% seen once. Noted treatment: approximately 9-day PBMC culture with coronavirus spike peptide pools or control peptides (ViraFEST assay). On this clonotype itself: Its specificity is unknown.

J is TRBJ2-6 and V is TRBV11-2; D is uncertain. The receptor was derived from a human donor with COVID-19. The sample was cultured CD4+ T cells from blood. CDR3 region: CASRLSGANVLTF. The CDR3 DNA follows: TGTGCCAGCCGCCTTTCTGGGGCCAACGTCCTGACTTTC.